Following are 32 T cell receptor beta chains from one sample sequenced in a study of T-cell reconstitution after alpha-beta-depleted transplantation in children. Unique molecular identifiers were incorporated into the prepared TCRbeta library. TCRdb processed the PCR reads anew with MiXCR; each CDR3 protein has one entry. Of some 300,000 distinct CDR3 sequences detected, 10% appear once; the ten largest clones hold over 6%. Sequencing used PBMCs, obtained before TCRalphabeta/CD19-depleted stem cell transplant. These receptors all come from a boy less than two years old with acute myeloid leukemia, due to receive a stem cell transplant.

The V call is TRBV5-1, the J call TRBJ2-5, with D possibly being TRBD1 (5 bases). CDR1 and CDR2 from the germline V gene are SGHRS and YFSETQ. This CDR3 has 12 residues. Trimming removed 6 bases from V and 1 base from J, with 7 bases in between. The CDR3 coding sequence is TGCGCCAGCAAAGGGGCCCAAGAGACCCAGTACTTC. Its translation: CASKGAQETQYF.

There are many counts of this clonotype. J is TRBJ2-2 and V is TRBV29-1; D may be TRBD2 (6 bases). The CDR3 extends over 12 amino acids. Trimming stripped 4 bases from V and 7 bases from J, with 10 bases between. Looked up from germline, CDR1 is SQVTM and CDR2 is ANQGSEA. CDR3 DNA: TGCAGCGTTGCATCAGCGGGCGGGGAGCTGTTTTTT. Amino acids: CSVASAGGELFF.

This clonotype was detected many times. The chain recombines TRBV6-1 with TRBJ1-1; tentatively, D is TRBD1 (6 bases). The V gene's germline CDR1 is MNHNS and CDR2 SASEGT. CDR3 length equals 15 residues. Trimming left V 5 bases short and J 0 bases short, with 13 bases between. The CDR3 spells CASSPGGGLNTEAFF. As DNA, the CDR3 is TGTGCCAGCAGTCCCGGAGGGGGATTGAACACTGAAGCTTTCTTT.

Comment on this clonotype: It may be a read error: a sequence one base away is much more abundant. The CDR3 DNA follows: TGTGCCAGCTCACTAGGACAGCACAGCACCGGGGAGCTGTTTTTT. Protein sequence: CASSLGQHSTGELFF. This chain uses TRBV18 with TRBJ2-2, with D tentatively TRBD1 (6 bases). Per germline, CDR1 KGHSH and CDR2 LQKENI. With 4 bases removed from V and 4 bases from J, the gap between germline ends came to 13 bases. This CDR3 is built from 15 residues.

This clonotype was found many times. The chain carries TRBV12-3 or TRBV12-4 and TRBJ2-3; no definite D call. The CDR3 consists of 12 residues. Deletions cut 1 base from V and 5 bases from J, with 4 bases between. The CDR3 reads CASSLGQDTQYF. CDR3 nucleotide sequence: TGTGCCAGCAGTTTAGGTCAAGATACGCAGTATTTT.

This clonotype turned up a few times. The chain employs TRBV5-4 and TRBJ2-3, with TRBD2 as a possible D gene (7 bases). The CDR3 is made up of 15 amino acids. Germline V gene sequence: CDR1 SGHNT, CDR2 YYREEE (reference sequence). The V end was cut by 1 base, the J end by 6 bases, with 15 bases between. CDR3 bases: TGTGCCAGCAGCTTGTCGAGGGGGGGCGGGGATACGCAGTATTTT. Protein: CASSLSRGGGDTQYF. The full variable domain, rest sourced from reference TRBV5-4 and TRBJ2-3, is ETGVTQSPTHLIKTRGQQVTLRCSSQSGHNTVSWYQQALGQGPQFIFQYYREEENGRGNFPPRFSGLQFPNYSSELNVNALELDDSALYLCASSLSRGGGDTQYFGPGTRLTVL.

At least ten counts were recorded for this clonotype. DNA for the CDR3: TGTGCCAGCAGTCGGGGCCAAGCCACAGATACGCAGTATTTT. Its translation is CASSRGQATDTQYF. This chain joins TRBV6-5 and TRBJ2-3, with D perhaps assigned TRBD1 or TRBD2 (5 bases each). The CDR3 contains 14 residues. The V gene lost 5 bases and the J gene lost 2 bases, with 11 bases spanning the gap. Germline CDR1 MNHEY, CDR2 SVGAGI.

There are many counts of this clonotype. The rearrangement uses TRBV5-1 and TRBJ2-1; D may be TRBD2 (6 bases). Germline V CDR1 and CDR2: SGHRS, YFSETQ. This CDR3 contains 15 residues. The germline V and J ends were trimmed by 7 bases and 3 bases, with 17 bases remaining between them. DNA of the CDR3: TGCGCCAGCTGCGCATTTAGCGGCAGCTACAATGAGCAGTTCTTC. Protein product: CASCAFSGSYNEQFF.

This clonotype was counted a few times. The genes are TRBV15 and TRBJ2-7, with D uncertain. Germline V lookup: CDR1 LNHNV, CDR2 YYDKDF (reference sequence). This CDR3 is built from 13 residues. V lost 4 bases and J 4 bases, leaving 11 bases between the germline ends. CDR3 loop: CATSITTSYEQYF. CDR3 sequence (DNA): TGTGCCACCAGCATCACGACTTCTTACGAGCAGTACTTC.

At least ten counts were recorded for this clonotype. The rearrangement uses TRBV3-1 and TRBJ1-1; 10 positions match TRBD1. This CDR3 is built from 14 residues. Germline CDR1 is LGHDT and CDR2 is YNNKEL (reference sequence). V gave up 4 bases and J gave up 5 bases; unmatched junction bases: 4. The CDR3 protein is CASSLWGQGTEAFF. The DNA for the CDR3 is TGTGCCAGCAGCCTTTGGGGACAGGGGACTGAAGCTTTCTTT.

This clonotype was seen many times. The V call is TRBV29-1, the J call TRBJ2-7; no definite D call. The germline V gene has CDR1 SQVTM and CDR2 ANQGSEA. This CDR3 comprises 11 residues. V lost 5 bases and J 6 bases, leaving 11 bases between the germline ends. The DNA for the CDR3 is TGCAGCGTTTTTGTGGGAACCGAGCAGTACTTC. Translated: CSVFVGTEQYF.

This clonotype was counted ten times or more. CDR3 loop: CASSTGLAASSYNEQFF. Written as DNA, the CDR3 is TGCGCCAGCAGCACCGGACTAGCCGCCAGCTCCTACAATGAGCAGTTCTTC. The chain joins TRBV5-1 to TRBJ2-1; 8 bases map to TRBD2. This CDR3 contains 17 residues. The junction had 9 bases not matched to a gene; V was cut back by 4 bases and J by 0 bases. The germline CDR1 and CDR2 sequences are SGHRS and YFSETQ.

The V and J genes are TRBV7-8 and TRBJ2-2; no definite D call. Germline V gives CDR1 SGHVS, CDR2 FQNEAQ. V was pared by 11 bases and J by 4 bases, with 14 bases between. This CDR3 is 13 amino acids long. The CDR3 protein is CAARTPGTGELFF. The CDR3 region has the DNA TGTGCCGCCAGAACACCTGGCACCGGGGAGCTGTTTTTT.

This clonotype came up a few times. The chain recombines TRBV3-1 with TRBJ1-6, with D possibly being TRBD1 (5 bases). The CDR3 is 14 residues long. Trimming stripped 5 bases from V and 10 bases from J, with 15 bases between. Germline-derived CDR1 and CDR2 are LGHDT and YNNKEL (reference sequence). CDR3 loop: CASSYDSRRSPLHF. The DNA for the CDR3 is TGTGCCAGCAGCTATGACAGCCGGAGGTCACCCCTCCACTTT.

This clonotype appeared many times. The V call is TRBV12-5, the J call TRBJ2-4; a weak D match, TRBD1 (6 bases). Germline V lookup: CDR1 LGHNT, CDR2 FRNRAP. CDR3 length: 15 residues. Between the trimmed V and J ends, which lost 4 bases and 7 bases, there was a span of 17 bases. CDR3 in DNA: TGTGCTAGTGGTTCACGCAGGGTACAGGGTAACATTCAGTACTTC. Protein: CASGSRRVQGNIQYF.

The gene calls are TRBV19 and TRBJ2-7; 10 bases map to TRBD1. After removal of 10 bases from V and 5 bases from J, the junction contained 14 bases not matched to a gene. CDR1 and CDR2 from the germline V gene are LNHDA and SQIVND (reference sequence). The CDR3 extends over 15 amino acids. The CDR3 DNA sequence: TGTGCCATTCCGGTCCGGGACAGGGGATCTAACGAGCAGTACTTC. It translates to CAIPVRDRGSNEQYF.

This chain connects TRBV7-6 to TRBJ2-2; 8 bases map to TRBD2. Germline assignment: CDR1 SGHVS and CDR2 FNYEAQ. The ends lost 7 bases at V and 3 bases at J; junction bases unmatched: 19. The CDR3 spans 19 residues. The CDR3 DNA reads as TGTGCCAGCACGCCCTTCCAACGGAGCGGGAGTGGGGACACCGGGGAGCTGTTTTTT. Amino acids: CASTPFQRSGSGDTGELFF.

This clonotype was seen many times. The chain has TRBV28 and TRBJ2-4; maybe TRBD2 (6 bases). In germline, CDR1 is MDHEN, CDR2 SYDVKM. Between the trimmed V and J ends, which lost 2 bases and 5 bases, there was a span of 10 bases. The CDR3 runs 14 residues. The CDR3 sequence: CASSLVWGENIQYF. The CDR3 DNA reads TGTGCCAGCAGTTTAGTTTGGGGGGAAAACATTCAGTACTTC.

This clonotype was counted many times. The J gene is TRBJ1-6, the V gene TRBV18; 7 bases align to TRBD1. The CDR3 consists of 14 residues. V was clipped by 4 bases and J by 6 bases; unmatched bases: 3. The V gene's germline CDR1 is KGHSH and CDR2 LQKENI. CDR3 nucleotides: TGTGCCAGCTCACAAAGGGACAGTAATTCACCCCTCCACTTT. Amino acid sequence: CASSQRDSNSPLHF. The variable domain in full, completed from reference TRBV18 and TRBJ1-6, reads NAGVMQNPRHLVRRRGQEARLRCSPMKGHSHVYWYRQLPEEGLKFMVYLQKENIIDESGMPKERFSAEFPKEGPSILRIQQVVRGDSAAYFCASSQRDSNSPLHFGNGTRLTVT.

There are many counts of this clonotype. V usage is TRBV11-2 and J usage is TRBJ2-1, with 7 bases matching TRBD1. V gave up 5 bases and J gave up 6 bases; unmatched junction bases: 7. CDR1 and CDR2 (germline): SGHAT, FQNNGV. CDR3 size: 14 residues. CDR3 sequence reads: CASSLTGSGNEQFF. CDR3 DNA sequence: TGTGCCAGCAGCCTGACAGGGAGCGGCAATGAGCAGTTCTTC.

This clonotype was counted ten times or more. This chain uses TRBV5-8 with TRBJ2-1; 8 nucleotides agree with TRBD1. The CDR3 runs 14 residues. CDR1 and CDR2 from the germline V gene are SGHTS and YDEGEE. Trimming cost V 1 base and J 3 bases; bases outside gene matches: 0. In DNA, the CDR3 is TGTGCCAGCAGCTTGACAGGGGGCTACAATGAGCAGTTCTTC. Translation gives CASSLTGGYNEQFF.

The sample holds many counts of this clonotype. This may arise from a read error, as a much more abundant clone is one base away. The V gene is TRBV4-2, the J gene TRBJ2-5; 7 nucleotides match TRBD1. V lost 3 bases and J lost 2; bases outside the gene matches: 0. The CDR3 has 13 amino acids. Germline lookup yields CDR1 LGHNA and CDR2 YNFKEQ. The DNA of the CDR3 is TGTGCCAGCAGCCAGGGACAGCAAGAGACCCAGTACTTC. Its translation: CASSQGQQETQYF.

This clonotype was seen at least ten times. CDR3 DNA sequence: TGTGCCAGCAGCTTAGCCTTGTTCTCTGGGGCCAACGTCCTGACTTTC. This gives the protein CASSLALFSGANVLTF. V gene TRBV11-2 combines with J gene TRBJ2-6; D gene unclear. This CDR3 spans 16 amino acids. V was clipped by 1 base and J by 0 bases, with 7 bases between them. Germline CDR1 reads SGHAT; CDR2 reads FQNNGV.

This clonotype was seen at least ten times. The V call is TRBV6-6, the J call TRBJ2-1; TRBD2 is a possible D gene (6 bases). CDR1 MNHNY and CDR2 SVGAGI come from the germline V gene (reference sequence). V was clipped by 10 bases and J by 6 bases, with 13 bases between them. This CDR3 has 12 amino acids. CDR3 loop: CATSLGGNEQFF. In DNA, the CDR3 is TGTGCCACCTCCCTCGGGGGCAATGAGCAGTTCTTC.

In this sample, this clonotype turned up a few times. This chain connects TRBV4-1 to TRBJ1-5; D may be TRBD1 (5 bases). The V gene's germline CDR1 is MGHRA and CDR2 YSYEKL. This CDR3 comprises 14 residues. V was clipped by 0 bases and J by 6 bases, with 9 bases between them. The CDR3: CASSQDGGVQPQHF. In DNA, the CDR3 is TGCGCCAGCAGCCAAGACGGGGGGGTTCAGCCCCAGCATTTT.

This clonotype was counted ten times or more. The chain couples TRBV12-3 or TRBV12-4 to TRBJ2-3; 10 bases agree with TRBD2. The CDR3 extends over 16 amino acids. V gave up 2 bases and J gave up 6 bases; unmatched junction bases: 8. CDR3 sequence reads: CASSLSLAGASDTQYF. The DNA for the CDR3 is TGTGCCAGCAGTTTATCGCTAGCGGGGGCCTCGGATACGCAGTATTTT.

This clonotype showed up many times. An end of the junction does not agree with germline; a read error may underlie this. The CDR3 DNA reads TGTGCCAGCAGTTCCTGGGACCCTGCCTATGAGCAGTACTTC. It codes for CASSSWDPAYEQYF. This chain joins TRBV28 and TRBJ2-7; TRBD1 or TRBD2 may be the D gene (5 bases each). CDR3 length equals 14 residues. The germline V gene encodes CDR1 MDHEN and CDR2 SYDVKM.

In this sample, this clonotype turned up many times. The V call is TRBV3-1, the J call TRBJ2-1; D gene unclear. This CDR3 region has 15 residues. The germline gives CDR1 LGHDT, CDR2 YNNKEL (reference sequence). The ends were cut back, 1 base at V and 3 bases at J, with 10 bases in the middle. The CDR3 DNA reads as TGTGCCAGCAGCCAAGTAAGTGGTAGCTACAATGAGCAGTTCTTC. Translated: CASSQVSGSYNEQFF.

In the case of this clonotype: This sequence may be a read error, since a much larger clone differs from it by one base. The V call is TRBV20-1, the J call TRBJ2-7; D unclear. Between the trimmed V and J ends, which lost 3 bases and 0 bases, there was a span of 15 bases. CDR3 size: 15 residues. Germline V gene sequence: CDR1 DFQATT, CDR2 SNEGSKA (reference sequence). The CDR3 region is CSASDLGGDSYEQYF. For the CDR3, the DNA is TGCAGTGCTAGCGATCTGGGCGGAGACTCCTACGAGCAGTACTTC.

This clonotype was picked up many times. The chain links TRBV7-2 to TRBJ2-7, with 14 nucleotides matching TRBD2. V was pared by 6 bases and J by 6 bases, with 7 bases of the junction left unmatched. Germline V lookup: CDR1 SGHTA, CDR2 FQGNSA. The CDR3 spans 15 residues. In nucleotides, the CDR3 is TGTGCCAGCAGAGTAACCGGGACTAGCGGGGGCGAGCAGTACTTC. Protein product: CASRVTGTSGGEQYF.

This clonotype was observed many times. The chain couples TRBV7-2 to TRBJ1-1, with D unresolved. V gave up 2 bases and J gave up 0 bases, with 10 bases separating them. CDR1 SGHTA and CDR2 FQGNSA come from the germline V gene. This CDR3 comprises 15 residues. The CDR3 reads CASSLYKRMNTEAFF. CDR3 nucleotides: TGTGCCAGCAGCTTATACAAGAGGATGAACACTGAAGCTTTCTTT.

This clonotype was recorded many times. The chain recombines TRBV7-9 with TRBJ2-7; TRBD1 matches at 7 bases. The junction had 8 bases not matched to a gene; V was cut back by 4 bases and J by 5 bases. The germline V gene encodes CDR1 SEHNR and CDR2 FQNEAQ (reference sequence). This CDR3 has 14 residues. CDR3 sequence: CASSYEGARHEQYF. The CDR3, as DNA: TGTGCCAGCAGCTATGAGGGGGCGAGGCACGAGCAGTACTTC.